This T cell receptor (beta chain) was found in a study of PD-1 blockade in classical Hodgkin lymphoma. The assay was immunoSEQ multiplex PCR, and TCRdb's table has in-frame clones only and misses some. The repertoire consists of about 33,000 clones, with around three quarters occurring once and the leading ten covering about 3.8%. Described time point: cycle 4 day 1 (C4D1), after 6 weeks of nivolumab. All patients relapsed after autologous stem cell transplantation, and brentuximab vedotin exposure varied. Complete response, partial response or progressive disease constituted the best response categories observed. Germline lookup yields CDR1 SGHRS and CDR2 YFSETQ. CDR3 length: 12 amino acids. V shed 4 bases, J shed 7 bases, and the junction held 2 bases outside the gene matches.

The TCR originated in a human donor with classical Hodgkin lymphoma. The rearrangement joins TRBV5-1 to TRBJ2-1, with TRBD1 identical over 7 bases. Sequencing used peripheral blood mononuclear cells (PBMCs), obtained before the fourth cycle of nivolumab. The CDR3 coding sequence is TGCGCCAGCAGCCCGACAGGGAATGAGCAGTTCTTC. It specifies CASSPTGNEQFF.